These 28 T cell receptor beta chains originate from one sample sequenced in a study of neurological immune-mediated disorders. Via MiXCR, TCRdb re-called the 5' RACE reads, giving one row per CDR3 protein. The profile shows more than 20,000 distinct CDR3 sequences, over 10% of them singletons. Sample: PBMCs. The receptors come from a woman in her 40s with HTLV-1-associated myelopathy (HAM/TSP).

This clonotype showed up many times. The chain uses TRBV6-5 and TRBJ2-5; TRBD2 might be the D (5 bases). Germline V lookup: CDR1 MNHEY, CDR2 SVGAGI. V was trimmed by 2 bases and J by 4 bases, leaving 17 bases between them. The CDR3 runs 16 residues. The DNA for the CDR3 is TGTGCCAGCAGTTACAACGACCCACTACGGGGAGAGACCCAGTACTTC. Amino acids: CASSYNDPLRGETQYF.

The sample holds many counts of this clonotype. This sequence joins TRBV12-3 or TRBV12-4 and TRBJ2-4, with TRBD1 matching over 12 bases. The V and J ends lost 6 bases and 0 bases, in that order; junction bases with no gene match: 6. The CDR3 covers 17 residues. CDR3 nucleotide sequence: TGTGCCAGCAGCACCGGGACAGGGGGCCTAGCCAAAAACATTCAGTACTTC. Its protein is CASSTGTGGLAKNIQYF.

This clonotype showed up many times. The chain has TRBV28 and TRBJ2-5; 14 bases align to TRBD2. From germline, CDR1 is MDHEN and CDR2 SYDVKM. This CDR3 region has 16 residues. Losses at the gene ends were 8 bases for V and 1 base for J; bases not matched to a gene: 6. CDR3 bases: TGTGCCAGCCAGTCCGGGACTAGCGGGGGCCAAGAGACCCAGTACTTC. Translation gives CASQSGTSGGQETQYF.

This clonotype was counted many times. This sequence joins TRBV6-5 and TRBJ1-1; a possible D gene is TRBD1 (6 bases). The CDR3 runs to 13 residues. Trimming removed 5 bases at V and 5 bases at J, with 12 bases between. The V gene's germline CDR1 is MNHEY and CDR2 SVGAGI. CDR3 amino acids: CASSPGGGTEAFF. CDR3 in DNA: TGTGCCAGCAGTCCGGGAGGGGGGACTGAAGCTTTCTTT.

This clonotype has at least ten counts. The chain couples TRBV5-6 to TRBJ2-1; maybe TRBD2 (6 bases). V lost 4 bases to trimming and J lost 8 bases, with 13 bases between them. This CDR3 spans 13 amino acids. Germline V gives CDR1 SGHDT, CDR2 YYEEEE. The CDR3 region is CASSKYSGYEQFF. CDR3 nucleotides: TGTGCCAGCAGCAAATATAGCGGCTATGAGCAGTTCTTC.

This clonotype was detected many times. The genes are TRBV7-8 and TRBJ2-1; D is perhaps TRBD1 (6 bases). The CDR3 is 13 amino acids. CDR1 and CDR2 (germline): SGHVS, FQNEAQ. V was pared by 1 base and J by 7 bases, with 8 bases between. CDR3 sequence reads: CASSLDRENEQFF. CDR3 nucleotide sequence: TGTGCCAGCAGCTTAGACAGGGAAAATGAGCAGTTCTTC.

The rearrangement links TRBV5-1 to TRBJ2-5; D is tentatively TRBD1 or TRBD2 (6 bases each). This CDR3 contains 16 residues. V lost 0 bases and J 4 bases, leaving 16 bases between the germline ends. Per germline, CDR1 SGHRS and CDR2 YFSETQ. The CDR3 here is CASSLEPGSGAETQYF. CDR3 bases: TGCGCCAGCAGCTTGGAGCCAGGGTCGGGGGCAGAGACCCAGTACTTC.

This clonotype showed up many times. The rearrangement joins TRBV7-9 to TRBJ2-5, with no clear D. The CDR3 loop spans 15 amino acids. Germline V gives CDR1 SEHNR, CDR2 FQNEAQ (reference sequence). The V end was cut by 2 bases, the J end by 5 bases, with 15 bases between. DNA of the CDR3: TGTGCCAGCAGCTTACCTCGGAGATTAGGGGAGACCCAGTACTTC. Its translation: CASSLPRRLGETQYF. Full variable domain (rest looked up from reference TRBV7-9 and TRBJ2-5): DTGVSQNPRHKITKRGQNVTFRCDPISEHNRLYWYRQTLGQGPEFLTYFQNEAQLEKSRLLSDRFSAERPKGSFSTLEIQRTEQGDSAMYLCASSLPRRLGETQYFGPGTRLLVL.

This clonotype was seen at least ten times. The chain links TRBV10-3 to TRBJ2-2; 9 positions agree with TRBD1. The CDR3 is 15 amino acids. Germline CDR1 is ENHRY and CDR2 is SYGVKD. Germline trimming cut 4 bases from V and 2 bases from J; bases unmatched to any gene: 2. The CDR3 loop reads CAISGTGVNTGELFF. The CDR3 DNA reads as TGTGCCATCAGTGGGACAGGGGTTAACACCGGGGAGCTGTTTTTT.

By frequency in the sample, this clonotype is medium-sized. The gene calls are TRBV20-1 and TRBJ2-4; 9 bases line up with TRBD1. This CDR3 is built from 14 residues. Germline-derived CDR1 and CDR2 are DFQATT and SNEGSKA (reference sequence). The V and J ends lost 2 bases and 6 bases, in that order; junction bases with no gene match: 5. The DNA of the CDR3 is TGCAGTGCTAGACCCGGGACAGGGAGAAACATTCAGTACTTC. This translates into CSARPGTGRNIQYF.

This clonotype was picked up many times. The rearrangement joins TRBV7-9 to TRBJ2-3, with 8 bases matching TRBD2. This CDR3 comprises 16 residues. Germline loops: CDR1 SEHNR, CDR2 FQNEAQ (reference sequence). With 5 bases clipped from V and 6 bases from J, the junction kept 13 bases outside the gene matches. The CDR3 sequence: CASSHAGGPGVDTQYF. CDR3 in DNA: TGTGCCAGCAGCCACGCGGGGGGCCCGGGTGTTGATACGCAGTATTTT.

This clonotype appeared once. The V call is TRBV4-2, the J call TRBJ1-5; 7 nucleotides agree with TRBD1. V lost 0 bases, J lost 6 bases, and 8 bases stayed unmatched. CDR3 size: 16 residues. CDR1 is LGHNA, CDR2 YNFKEQ, per germline. The CDR3, as DNA: TGTGCCAGCAGCCAAGATTATAAAGGGGGCTGTCAGCCCCAGCATTTT. Residues: CASSQDYKGGCQPQHF.

This clonotype was seen ten or more times. V is TRBV12-3 or TRBV12-4 and J is TRBJ2-1, with D hard to call. The CDR3 is 12 residues long. V gave up 4 bases and J gave up 7 bases, with 8 bases separating them. As DNA, the CDR3 is TGTGCCAGCAGTTATGACCGAAATGAGCAGTTCTTC. Its translation is CASSYDRNEQFF.

This clonotype was observed at least ten times. A much more abundant neighbour one base away suggests this may be a read error. J is TRBJ2-5 and V is TRBV20-1; tentative D call: TRBD1 (6 bases). Trimming cost V 0 bases and J 2 bases, with 10 bases left between them. CDR1 and CDR2 from the germline V gene are DFQATT and SNEGSKA (reference sequence). CDR3 length: 14 amino acids. CDR3 sequence reads: CSARDQGQQETQYF. The CDR3 region has the DNA TGCAGTGCTAGAGATCAGGGGCAGCAAGAGACCCAGTACTTC.

This clonotype has ten or more counts. This chain links TRBV30 with TRBJ1-1; D is perhaps TRBD1 (5 bases). V dropped 4 bases and J dropped 4 bases, with 16 bases sitting between them. The CDR3 spans 14 residues. Germline V gives CDR1 GTSNPN, CDR2 SVGIG (reference sequence). The CDR3 spells CAWNLRGGGTEAFF. As DNA, the CDR3 is TGTGCCTGGAATCTGCGGGGCGGGGGCACTGAAGCTTTCTTT. Supplemented by reference TRBV30 and TRBJ1-1, the full variable domain reads SQTIHQWPATLVQPVGSPLSLECTVEGTSNPNLYWYRQAAGRGLQLLFYSVGIGQISSEVPQNLSASRPQDRQFILSSKKLLLSDSGFYLCAWNLRGGGTEAFFGQGTRLTVV.

This clonotype was counted many times. The rearrangement joins TRBV7-9 to TRBJ2-2, with D perhaps TRBD1 (6 bases). CDR1 and CDR2 (germline): SEHNR, FQNEAQ (reference sequence). This CDR3 is built from 18 residues. Trimming shortened V by 7 bases and J by 2 bases, and 23 bases separated the two germline ends. The CDR3 region is CASKLRMDSAENTGELFF. Here the CDR3 DNA reads TGTGCCAGCAAGCTTCGAATGGACAGTGCAGAAAACACCGGGGAGCTGTTTTTT.

This clonotype showed up many times. The V call is TRBV5-6, the J call TRBJ1-5; D is uncertain. Trimming pared 0 bases from V and 0 bases from J, leaving 7 bases between. CDR1 is SGHDT, CDR2 YYEEEE, per germline. This CDR3 region has 15 residues. The CDR3 sequence is CASSLGDYSNQPQHF. The DNA for the CDR3 is TGTGCCAGCAGCTTGGGGGATTATAGCAATCAGCCCCAGCATTTT.

Many counts were recorded for this clonotype. The chain joins TRBV5-1 to TRBJ1-3; a possible D gene is TRBD1 (6 bases). Per the germline V gene, CDR1 is SGHRS and CDR2 is YFSETQ. This CDR3 comprises 16 residues. Trimming stripped 2 bases from V and 1 base from J, with 13 bases between. The CDR3 loop is CASSLYGGRSGNTIYF. The CDR3 bases are TGCGCCAGCAGCTTATACGGGGGCCGGTCTGGAAACACCATATATTTT.

This clonotype was counted at least ten times. The chain carries TRBV10-3 and TRBJ2-7, with a weak D call TRBD1 (5 bases). Trimming pared 3 bases from V and 7 bases from J, leaving 10 bases between. CDR3 length: 12 residues. Germline loops: CDR1 ENHRY, CDR2 SYGVKD. Here the CDR3 DNA reads TGTGCCATCAGTGAAGGGGTGAGGGAGCAGTACTTC. This sequence encodes CAISEGVREQYF.

In this sample, this clonotype turned up many times. DNA for the CDR3: TGTGCCATCAGTGATACAGGGTCCCCGCCCCAGCATTTT. Translation gives CAISDTGSPPQHF. The V and J genes are TRBV10-3 and TRBJ1-5; perhaps TRBD1 as D (6 bases). This CDR3 is built from 13 residues. CDR1 is ENHRY, CDR2 SYGVKD, per germline. V lost 3 bases and J 9 bases, leaving 12 bases between the germline ends.

This clonotype was counted ten times or more. The chain joins TRBV20-1 to TRBJ1-5, with TRBD1 identical over 8 bases. The CDR3 is 14 amino acids. Germline CDR1 DFQATT, CDR2 SNEGSKA (reference sequence). The V gene end was trimmed by 3 bases and the J gene end by 7 bases; junction bases not matched to a gene: 8. The CDR3 nucleotides read TGCAGTGCTAGGGTCGGACAGGGCGGACAGCCCCAGCATTTT. Encoded protein: CSARVGQGGQPQHF.

This chain connects TRBV11-2 to TRBJ2-1; 9 nucleotides align to TRBD2. Trimming removed 8 bases from V and 8 bases from J; junction bases left unmatched: 7. Germline CDR1 reads SGHAT; CDR2 reads FQNNGV. CDR3 length: 13 amino acids. The CDR3 protein is CASLERGADEQFF. The CDR3 DNA reads as TGTGCCAGCTTAGAGCGGGGGGCGGATGAGCAGTTCTTC.

This clonotype was seen many times. The chain is built from TRBV6-5 and TRBJ2-7; 7 bases are shared with TRBD2. Germline-derived CDR1 and CDR2 are MNHEY and SVGAGI. V shed 6 bases, J shed 0 bases, and the junction held 8 bases outside the gene matches. The length of the CDR3 is 15 residues. CDR3 nucleotide sequence: TGTGCCAGCAGGCCGGGAGGCAGTAGCTCCTACGAGCAGTACTTC. Translating it yields CASRPGGSSSYEQYF.

This clonotype was seen repeatedly, ten times or more. The V gene is TRBV20-1, the J gene TRBJ2-2; D unresolved. This CDR3 is 16 amino acids long. Germline V lookup: CDR1 DFQATT, CDR2 SNEGSKA (reference sequence). The V end lost 1 base, the J end lost 3 bases, and 15 bases lay between the germline ends. CDR3 coding DNA: TGCAGTGCTAGAGTTTGGTCACCCGGAGACACCGGGGAGCTGTTTTTT. The encoded protein is CSARVWSPGDTGELFF.

This clonotype was counted many times. V is TRBV10-3 and J is TRBJ2-7, with 8 bases matching TRBD2. Germline loops: CDR1 ENHRY, CDR2 SYGVKD. CDR3 size: 11 residues. Trimming at V came to 10 bases and at J to 9 bases, leaving 8 bases not matched to a gene. In DNA form, the CDR3 reads TGTGCCACCCAAACGGGGGGGAGGCAGTACGTC. Encoded protein: CATQTGGRQYV.

This clonotype has at least ten counts. This chain connects TRBV21-1 to TRBJ2-2; no DNA check was done on the table's D call, TRBD1. TRBV21-1 is described as a pseudogene. CDR3 length: 17 amino acids. CDR3 amino acids: CASSKGPRDPAAGELFF. The CDR3 nucleotides are TGTGCCAGCAGCAAAGGGCCCCGAGACCCTGCCGCCGGGGAGCTGTTTTTT.

Many counts were recorded for this clonotype. This chain connects TRBV5-1 to TRBJ2-5; 7 nucleotides line up with TRBD1. Trimming cost V 4 bases and J 1 base; bases outside gene matches: 4. Per germline, CDR1 SGHRS and CDR2 YFSETQ. This CDR3 contains 14 residues. The CDR3, as DNA: TGCGCCAGCAGCATGGGACAGCTCCAAGAGACCCAGTACTTC. This translates into CASSMGQLQETQYF.

The rearrangement joins TRBV27 to TRBJ2-6; the D is unclear. Trimming took 5 bases from V and 0 from J, leaving 26 bases between them. Germline V CDR1 and CDR2: MNHEY, SMNVEV (reference sequence). The CDR3 sequence is 21 residues long. CDR3 bases: TGTGCCAGCAGTGCCAAACAAAATCCACTAAGGCTCGTCTCTGGGGCCAACGTCCTGACTTTC. It specifies CASSAKQNPLRLVSGANVLTF. Looking up the rest from reference TRBV27 and TRBJ2-6 gives the full variable domain: EAQVTQNPRYLITVTGKKLTVTCSQNMNHEYMSWYRQDPGLGLRQIYYSMNVEVTDKGDVPEGYKVSRKEKRNFPLILESPSPNQTSLYFCASSAKQNPLRLVSGANVLTFGAGSRLTVL.